These 26 T cell receptor beta chains were all obtained from the same sample, sequenced in a study of OX40 agonist ivuxolimab in advanced cancers. Profiled with immunoSEQ multiplex PCR; TCRdb holds only in-frame clones, not every one. The sample consists of around 76,000 clones, almost 85% of them appearing once. Here the sequenced sample was CD4+ or CD8+ T cells sorted from blood, taken in a trial of the OX40 agonist ivuxolimab. These TCRs come from an adult with an advanced solid tumor such as melanoma, head and neck, liver or kidney cancer.

V is TRBV30 and J is TRBJ1-6; D is ambiguous. Germline V gene data show CDR1 as GTSNPN and CDR2 as SVGIG (reference sequence). This CDR3 region has 14 residues. V lost 1 base and J 7 bases, leaving 11 bases between the germline ends. The CDR3 reads CAWSADKKNSPLHF. The CDR3 DNA follows: TGTGCCTGGAGTGCCGACAAAAAAAATTCACCCCTCCACTTT.

The genes are TRBV5-1 and TRBJ2-2; possibly TRBD2 for D (5 bases). The CDR3 consists of 15 residues. V was pared by 4 bases and J by 6 bases, with 16 bases between. The germline gives CDR1 SGHRS, CDR2 YFSETQ. CDR3 nucleotides: TGCGCCAGCAGCCTGGCAACCTCGGGATCCGGGGAGCTGTTTTTT. As protein: CASSLATSGSGELFF. Looking up the rest from reference TRBV5-1 and TRBJ2-2 gives the full variable domain: KAGVTQTPRYLIKTRGQQVTLSCSPISGHRSVSWYQQTPGQGLQFLFEYFSETQRNKGNFPGRFSGRQFSNSRSEMNVSTLELGDSALYLCASSLATSGSGELFFGEGSRLTVL.

The rearrangement links TRBV7-2 to TRBJ1-1; D not certain. V lost 5 bases and J 4 bases, leaving 11 bases between the germline ends. CDR1 is SGHTA, CDR2 FQGNSA, per germline. This CDR3 has 13 residues. The chain's CDR3 is CASSGAVATEAFF. CDR3 nucleotides: TGTGCCAGCAGCGGCGCGGTTGCCACTGAAGCTTTCTTT.

This clone occurred a few times. Here the CDR3 DNA reads TGTGCTAGTGGTTTGGTCTCCCGGGTTGCTTGGGAGCAGTACTTC. Encoded protein: CASGLVSRVAWEQYF. This sequence joins TRBV12-5 and TRBJ2-7; D is ambiguous. The germline CDR1 and CDR2 sequences are LGHNT and FRNRAP. Trimming removed 0 bases from V and 7 bases from J, with 16 bases in between. The CDR3 has 15 amino acids.

CDR3 DNA: TGTGCCATCAGTGCGGGGGACAGTGGGGTGACCGGGGAGCTGTTTTTT. Translated: CAISAGDSGVTGELFF. This sequence joins TRBV10-3 and TRBJ2-2; perhaps TRBD1 as D (7 bases). Germline CDR1 reads ENHRY; CDR2 reads SYGVKD. There are 16 residues in the CDR3. Trimming shortened V by 4 bases and J by 5 bases, and 17 bases separated the two germline ends.

The rearrangement joins TRBV19 to TRBJ2-5, with D possibly being TRBD1 or TRBD2 (6 bases each). The CDR3 has 15 amino acids. Germline V gene data show CDR1 as LNHDA and CDR2 as SQIVND (reference sequence). With 6 bases removed from V and 1 base from J, the gap between germline ends came to 15 bases. The CDR3, as DNA: TGTGCCAGTAGCAATGTTTGGGGGGCCCAAGAGACCCAGTACTTC. Translated: CASSNVWGAQETQYF.

This chain connects TRBV6-6 to TRBJ2-7; TRBD2 agrees at 8 bases. This CDR3 has 15 amino acids. Trimming at V came to 5 bases and at J to 2 bases, leaving 8 bases not matched to a gene. CDR1 MNHNY and CDR2 SVGAGI come from the germline V gene (reference sequence). The CDR3 DNA follows: TGTGCCAGCAGTCGGGGGGGGACGGTGACCTACGAGCAGTACTTC. This codes for CASSRGGTVTYEQYF.

This chain links TRBV11-1 with TRBJ1-4; tentative D call: TRBD1 (5 bases). V lost 5 bases to trimming and J lost 0 bases, with 13 bases between them. Germline V gene sequence: CDR1 SGHAT, CDR2 FQDESV (reference sequence). CDR3 size: 16 residues. CDR3 amino acids: CASSVRGASTNEKLFF. CDR3 DNA sequence: TGTGCCAGCAGCGTTCGCGGGGCGTCAACTAATGAAAAACTGTTTTTT. Filled out from reference TRBV11-1 and TRBJ1-4, the complete variable domain reads EAEVAQSPRYKITEKSQAVAFWCDPISGHATLYWYRQILGQGPELLVQFQDESVVDDSQLPKDRFSAERLKGVDSTLKIQPAELGDSAMYLCASSVRGASTNEKLFFGSGTQLSVL.

The J gene is TRBJ2-1, the V gene TRBV7-8; D is undetermined. Trimming removed 5 bases at V and 4 bases at J, with 12 bases between. The CDR3 contains 14 residues. Germline lookup yields CDR1 SGHVS and CDR2 FQNEAQ. The DNA for the CDR3 is TGTGCCAGCAGCCCCGTAAGGTCTTACAATGAGCAGTTCTTC. Translated: CASSPVRSYNEQFF.

Written as DNA, the CDR3 is TGTGCCTGGAGCCCGGGACAGGGTATCCAGCCCCAGCATTTT. It codes for CAWSPGQGIQPQHF. The gene calls are TRBV30 and TRBJ1-5; 9 nucleotides align to TRBD1. Germline loops: CDR1 GTSNPN, CDR2 SVGIG (reference sequence). The CDR3 runs to 14 residues. J gave up 7 bases and V 3 bases, and 7 bases lay outside the gene matches.

In its sample, this clone was seen once. J is TRBJ2-5 and V is TRBV6-5; D call uncertain. The length of the CDR3 is 13 residues. Trimming removed 0 bases at V and 2 bases at J, with 4 bases between. Germline V gene lookup returns CDR1 MNHEY and CDR2 SVGAGI. The CDR3 nucleotides are TGTGCCAGCAGTTACTCGGGACAAGAGACCCAGTACTTC. As protein: CASSYSGQETQYF.

This sequence joins TRBV5-1 and TRBJ2-5; D perhaps matches TRBD1 (6 bases). The germline CDR1 and CDR2 sequences are SGHRS and YFSETQ. Trimming cost V 4 bases and J 2 bases, with 15 bases left between them. The CDR3 sequence is 15 residues long. CDR3 DNA: TGCGCCAGCAGCCCGCAGGGGACCTTACAAGAGACCCAGTACTTC. Translating it yields CASSPQGTLQETQYF.

The table lists this clone with a few counts. The rearrangement links TRBV27 to TRBJ1-5, with D perhaps TRBD1 (5 bases). Germline-derived CDR1 and CDR2 are MNHEY and SMNVEV (reference sequence). Trimming left V 8 bases short and J 11 bases short, with 22 bases between. The CDR3 sequence is 14 residues long. The CDR3 nucleotides are TGTGCCAGCGGGGAGGGGCCGAGCGTTCCGGCCCAGCATTTT. Its translation is CASGEGPSVPAQHF.

This clone has a handful of counts. V gene TRBV30 combines with J gene TRBJ1-1, with 7 nucleotides matching TRBD1. Unmatched junction bases numbered 8, after V lost 4 bases and J lost 6 bases. Germline lookup yields CDR1 GTSNPN and CDR2 SVGIG (reference sequence). The CDR3 totals 13 residues. Written as DNA, the CDR3 is TGTGCCTGGACGGGGGCAGGGGGACCTGAAGCTTTCTTT. Encoded protein: CAWTGAGGPEAFF. The whole variable domain, remainder taken from reference TRBV30 and TRBJ1-1, is SQTIHQWPATLVQPVGSPLSLECTVEGTSNPNLYWYRQAAGRGLQLLFYSVGIGQISSEVPQNLSASRPQDRQFILSSKKLLLSDSGFYLCAWTGAGGPEAFFGQGTRLTVV.

This sequence joins TRBV4-1 and TRBJ1-4; a possible D gene is TRBD1 (6 bases). CDR1 is MGHRA, CDR2 YSYEKL, per germline. Trimming took 2 bases from V and 0 from J, leaving 13 bases between them. This CDR3 has 17 residues. The DNA of the CDR3 is TGCGCCAGCAGCCAACCGGGGGCTTTCGCAACTAATGAAAAACTGTTTTTT. This translates into CASSQPGAFATNEKLFF.

V and J are TRBV9 and TRBJ1-4; D unclear. The CDR3 consists of 18 residues. V gave up 0 bases and J gave up 0 bases, with 15 bases separating them. Germline V gives CDR1 SGDLS, CDR2 YYNGEE. CDR3 coding DNA: TGTGCCAGCAGCGTAGGTGGAGGAGGGAGGTCAACTAATGAAAAACTGTTTTTT. This translates into CASSVGGGGRSTNEKLFF. Together with reference TRBV9 and TRBJ1-4, the CDR3 gives the full variable domain: DSGVTQTPKHLITATGQRVTLRCSPRSGDLSVYWYQQSLDQGLQFLIQYYNGEERAKGNILERFSAQQFPDLHSELNLSSLELGDSALYFCASSVGGGGRSTNEKLFFGSGTQLSVL.

The chain links TRBV6-5 to TRBJ2-3; D may be TRBD2 (5 bases). Germline CDR1 and CDR2: MNHEY and SVGAGI. This CDR3 is built from 14 residues. Trimming removed 7 bases from V and 2 bases from J, with 13 bases in between. DNA for the CDR3: TGTGCCAGCAAGGAGGCAGGATCCACAGATACGCAGTATTTT. It is translated as CASKEAGSTDTQYF.

The chain couples TRBV2 to TRBJ1-2; D is unresolved. The V and J ends lost 1 base and 4 bases respectively, with 13 bases between them. The CDR3 is 15 amino acids. Germline-derived CDR1 and CDR2 are SNHLY and FYNNEI. The CDR3 region is CASSEVISLVYGYTF. The CDR3 DNA reads as TGTGCCAGCAGTGAAGTCATTTCACTGGTCTATGGCTACACCTTC.

This chain connects TRBV2 to TRBJ2-5; 7 bases are shared with TRBD1. Germline CDR1 SNHLY, CDR2 FYNNEI. After removal of 8 bases from V and 4 bases from J, the junction contained 16 bases not matched to a gene. This CDR3 region has 16 residues. The CDR3 sequence: CASFKTVGQLIETQYF. The CDR3 DNA follows: TGTGCCAGCTTTAAGACTGTGGGACAGCTAATAGAGACCCAGTACTTC.

The chain carries TRBV6-5 and TRBJ2-7; D possibly corresponds to TRBD2 (7 bases). The CDR3 consists of 15 residues. V dropped 3 bases and J dropped 6 bases, with 18 bases sitting between them. Germline values: CDR1 MNHEY, CDR2 SVGAGI. The CDR3 protein is CASSYRGALVLEQYF. As DNA, the CDR3 is TGTGCCAGCAGTTATCGGGGGGCCCTGGTCCTCGAGCAGTACTTC.

The J gene is TRBJ1-2, the V gene TRBV25-1, with TRBD1 as a possible D gene (6 bases). The length of the CDR3 is 14 residues. The germline V gene encodes CDR1 MGHDK and CDR2 SYGVNS. With 3 bases removed from V and 6 bases from J, the gap between germline ends came to 14 bases. The CDR3 bases are TGTGCCAGCAGTGATACAGGGAGAAATGATGGCTACACCTTC. Protein product: CASSDTGRNDGYTF.

The rearrangement uses TRBV6-6 and TRBJ2-1; maybe TRBD2 (5 bases). CDR3 length: 13 residues. Germline CDR1 is MNHNY and CDR2 is SVGAGI (reference sequence). The V and J ends lost 0 bases and 6 bases respectively, with 6 bases between them. CDR3 DNA: TGTGCCAGCAGTTACTCGGAGGCCAATGAGCAGTTCTTC. This translates into CASSYSEANEQFF.

The gene calls are TRBV18 and TRBJ1-1; 9 bases are a match to TRBD1. The CDR3 covers 13 residues. The germline V gene has CDR1 KGHSH and CDR2 LQKENI. V gave up 5 bases and J gave up 3 bases; unmatched junction bases: 1. The CDR3 region has the DNA TGTGCCAGCTCAGGGACAGGGTACACTGAAGCTTTCTTT. Translated: CASSGTGYTEAFF.

The chain uses TRBV9 and TRBJ2-7; possible D gene TRBD1, 5 bases. CDR3 length: 14 residues. V lost 4 bases, J lost 7 bases, and 18 bases lay in between. Per the germline V gene, CDR1 is SGDLS and CDR2 is YYNGEE. This CDR3 is CASSPRQWGEEQYF. The CDR3 nucleotides read TGTGCCAGCAGCCCCCGACAGTGGGGCGAGGAGCAGTACTTC.

The chain links TRBV6-1 to TRBJ1-3; D is unclear. The germline CDR1 and CDR2 sequences are MNHNS and SASEGT. V was cut by 6 bases and J by 0 bases, with 12 bases left in between. The length of the CDR3 is 15 residues. The DNA of the CDR3 is TGTGCCAGCAGCCGGCAGGTCAGCTCTGGAAACACCATATATTTT. Translation: CASSRQVSSGNTIYF.

This rearrangement joins TRBV7-2 to TRBJ2-3; 9 bases fit TRBD2. Germline CDR1 and CDR2: SGHTA and FQGNSA. V shed 5 bases and J 4 bases; nucleotides not matched to a gene: 10. The CDR3 extends over 16 amino acids. For the CDR3, the DNA is TGTGCCAGCAGCAGTCTCGGCGGGGGGGCCGCAGATACGCAGTATTTT. It codes for CASSSLGGGAADTQYF.